The 8 T cell receptor beta chains in this list originate from one sample, sequenced in a study of OX40 agonist ivuxolimab in advanced cancers. This table comes from immunoSEQ multiplex PCR, and its TCRdb copy is limited to in-frame clones, with some not included. The sample has around 140,000 clones; about 92% are singletons. This specimen consisted of CD4+ or CD8+ T cells sorted from blood, obtained in a trial of the OX40 agonist ivuxolimab. These receptors were taken from an adult with an advanced solid tumor such as melanoma, head and neck, liver or kidney cancer.

The rearrangement links TRBV6-6 to TRBJ2-7; D perhaps matches TRBD2 (6 bases). There are 14 residues in the CDR3. In germline, CDR1 is MNHNY, CDR2 SVGAGI (reference sequence). V was clipped by 0 bases and J by 3 bases, with 9 bases between them. The CDR3 reads CASSYSIGGYEQYF. The CDR3 region has the DNA TGTGCCAGCAGTTACTCGATCGGGGGCTACGAGCAGTACTTC.

The rearrangement links TRBV6-5 to TRBJ2-7, with TRBD1 matching 7 bases. With 10 bases clipped from V and 9 bases from J, the junction kept 15 bases outside the gene matches. The CDR3 extends over 13 amino acids. Germline assignment: CDR1 MNHEY and CDR2 SVGAGI. The chain's CDR3 is CATKPGQTSGQYF. The DNA for the CDR3 is TGTGCCACCAAGCCGGGACAGACTTCGGGGCAGTACTTC.

The genes are TRBV10-2 and TRBJ1-3, with D maybe TRBD1 (5 bases). Germline V gene sequence: CDR1 WSHSY, CDR2 SAAADI. This CDR3 region has 13 residues. Trimming removed 8 bases from V and 1 base from J, with 9 bases in between. CDR3 in amino acids: CASGQQSGNTIYF. In DNA, the CDR3 is TGCGCCAGCGGACAACAGTCTGGAAACACCATATATTTT.

The rearrangement joins TRBV6-6 to TRBJ1-2; 10 nucleotides agree with TRBD1. CDR1 is MNHNY, CDR2 SVGAGI, per germline (reference sequence). V lost 2 bases and J lost 4; bases outside the gene matches: 4. This CDR3 has 15 residues. CDR3 DNA sequence: TGTGCCAGCAGTTACGGGACAGGGGTAGGCTATGGCTACACCTTC. It translates to CASSYGTGVGYGYTF.

CDR3 amino acids: CASSYSGRESDTQYF. The CDR3 nucleotides read TGTGCCAGCAGTTACTCTGGCCGGGAGTCGGATACGCAGTATTTT. The gene calls are TRBV6-5 and TRBJ2-3, with D possibly matching TRBD2 (6 bases). The germline gives CDR1 MNHEY, CDR2 SVGAGI. The CDR3 runs 15 residues. Trimming removed 0 bases at V and 6 bases at J, with 13 bases between.

The rearrangement joins TRBV2 to TRBJ2-7, with D maybe TRBD1 (5 bases). Trimming pared 5 bases from V and 2 bases from J, leaving 10 bases between. This CDR3 has 13 amino acids. In germline, CDR1 is SNHLY, CDR2 FYNNEI. The CDR3 reads CASSSRAPYEQYF. The CDR3 DNA follows: TGTGCCAGCAGTAGCAGGGCCCCCTACGAGCAGTACTTC. Drawing the rest from reference TRBV2 and TRBJ2-7, the complete variable domain is EPEVTQTPSHQVTQMGQEVILRCVPISNHLYFYWYRQILGQKVEFLVSFYNNEISEKSEIFDDQFSVERPDGSNFTLKIRSTKLEDSAMYFCASSSRAPYEQYFGPGTRLTVT.

The rearrangement links TRBV28 to TRBJ2-5; D unresolved. There are 12 residues in the CDR3. The V and J ends lost 4 bases and 4 bases respectively, with 7 bases between them. Germline V gene sequence: CDR1 MDHEN, CDR2 SYDVKM. The CDR3 DNA sequence: TGTGCCAGCAGTTCGACACTAGAGACCCAGTACTTC. As protein: CASSSTLETQYF.

The chain uses TRBV5-1 and TRBJ2-2; D possibly corresponds to TRBD2 (5 bases). V was cut by 3 bases and J by 2 bases, with 14 bases left in between. CDR3 length: 16 residues. Germline V lookup: CDR1 SGHRS, CDR2 YFSETQ. CDR3 sequence: CASSYSGLSNTGELFF. DNA for the CDR3: TGCGCCAGCAGCTATTCAGGACTTTCCAACACCGGGGAGCTGTTTTTT. Based on the CDR3 plus reference TRBV5-1 and TRBJ2-2, the full variable domain is KAGVTQTPRYLIKTRGQQVTLSCSPISGHRSVSWYQQTPGQGLQFLFEYFSETQRNKGNFPGRFSGRQFSNSRSEMNVSTLELGDSALYLCASSYSGLSNTGELFFGEGSRLTVL.